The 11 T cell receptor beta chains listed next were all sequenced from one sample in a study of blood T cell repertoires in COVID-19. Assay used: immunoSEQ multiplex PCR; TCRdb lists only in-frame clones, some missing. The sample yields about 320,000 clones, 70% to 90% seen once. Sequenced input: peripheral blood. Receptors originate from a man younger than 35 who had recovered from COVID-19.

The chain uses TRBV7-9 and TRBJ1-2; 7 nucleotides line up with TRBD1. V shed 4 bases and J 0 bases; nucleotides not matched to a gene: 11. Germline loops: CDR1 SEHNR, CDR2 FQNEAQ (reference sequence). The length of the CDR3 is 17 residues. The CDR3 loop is CASSSIVGGQPNYGYTF. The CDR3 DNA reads TGTGCCAGCAGCTCGATAGTGGGGGGACAGCCTAACTATGGCTACACCTTC.

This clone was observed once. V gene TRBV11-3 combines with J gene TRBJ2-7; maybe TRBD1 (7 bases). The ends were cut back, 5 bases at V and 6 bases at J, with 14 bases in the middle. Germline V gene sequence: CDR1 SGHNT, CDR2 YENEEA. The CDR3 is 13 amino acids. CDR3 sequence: CASSQGGLTEQYF. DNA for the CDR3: TGTGCCAGCAGCCAGGGGGGACTCACCGAGCAGTACTTC.

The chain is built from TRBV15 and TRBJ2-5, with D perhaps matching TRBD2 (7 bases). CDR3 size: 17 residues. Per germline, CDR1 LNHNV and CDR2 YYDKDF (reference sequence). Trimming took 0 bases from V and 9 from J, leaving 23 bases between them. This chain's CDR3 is CATSRDRSRGARESQYF. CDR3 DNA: TGTGCCACCAGCAGAGATAGGTCTCGGGGGGCGCGGGAGTCCCAGTACTTC.

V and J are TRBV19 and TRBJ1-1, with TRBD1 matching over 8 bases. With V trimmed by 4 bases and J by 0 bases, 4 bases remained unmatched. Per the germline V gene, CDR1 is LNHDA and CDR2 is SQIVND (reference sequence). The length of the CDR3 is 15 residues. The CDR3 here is CASSTQQGVNTEAFF. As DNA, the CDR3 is TGTGCCAGTAGTACCCAACAGGGGGTGAACACTGAAGCTTTCTTT.

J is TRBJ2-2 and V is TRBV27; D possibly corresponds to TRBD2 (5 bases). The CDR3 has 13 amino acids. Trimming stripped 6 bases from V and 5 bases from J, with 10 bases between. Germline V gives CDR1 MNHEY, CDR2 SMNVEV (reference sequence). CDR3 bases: TGTGCCAGCAGCATAGGGAGAACCGGGGAGCTGTTTTTT. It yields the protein CASSIGRTGELFF.

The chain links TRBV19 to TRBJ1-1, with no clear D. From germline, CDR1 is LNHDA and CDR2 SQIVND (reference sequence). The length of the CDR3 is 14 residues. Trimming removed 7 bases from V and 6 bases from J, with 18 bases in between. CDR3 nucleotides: TGTGCCAGTACCGAGGGCGGGGTGGGTCCTGAAGCTTTCTTT. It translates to CASTEGGVGPEAFF. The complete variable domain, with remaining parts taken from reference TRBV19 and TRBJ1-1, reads DGGITQSPKYLFRKEGQNVTLSCEQNLNHDAMYWYRQDPGQGLRLIYYSQIVNDFQKGDIAEGYSVSREKKESFPLTVTSAQKNPTAFYLCASTEGGVGPEAFFGQGTRLTVV.

Here the CDR3 reads CASSFRLAGEVGELFF. For the CDR3, the DNA is TGCGCCAGCAGCTTTAGACTAGCGGGAGAGGTCGGGGAGCTGTTTTTT. The chain is built from TRBV5-1 and TRBJ2-2, with TRBD2 matching over 12 bases. Germline CDR1 SGHRS, CDR2 YFSETQ. The CDR3 runs to 16 residues. V lost 2 bases, J lost 7 bases, and 6 bases stayed unmatched.

The CDR3 DNA reads TGCGCCAGCAGCCTCGGGGACAGCAGTGGCCTCTATGGCTACACCTTC. It translates to CASSLGDSSGLYGYTF. J is TRBJ1-2 and V is TRBV5-1, with 7 bases identical to TRBD1. The V gene's germline CDR1 is SGHRS and CDR2 YFSETQ. This CDR3 contains 16 residues. Germline trimming cut 4 bases from V and 4 bases from J; bases unmatched to any gene: 13.

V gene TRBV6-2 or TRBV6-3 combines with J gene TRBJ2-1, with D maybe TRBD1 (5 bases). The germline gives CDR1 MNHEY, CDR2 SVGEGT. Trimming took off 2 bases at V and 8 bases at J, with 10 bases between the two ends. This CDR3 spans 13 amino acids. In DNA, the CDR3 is TGTGCCAGCAGTTACAAGGGGTCGGATGAGCAGTTCTTC. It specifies CASSYKGSDEQFF.

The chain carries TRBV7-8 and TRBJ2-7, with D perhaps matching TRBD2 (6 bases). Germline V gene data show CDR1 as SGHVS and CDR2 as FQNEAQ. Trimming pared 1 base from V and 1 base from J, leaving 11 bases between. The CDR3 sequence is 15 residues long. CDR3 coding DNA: TGTGCCAGCAGCTTAGATTTGGGGACTTCCTACGAGCAGTACTTC. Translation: CASSLDLGTSYEQYF.

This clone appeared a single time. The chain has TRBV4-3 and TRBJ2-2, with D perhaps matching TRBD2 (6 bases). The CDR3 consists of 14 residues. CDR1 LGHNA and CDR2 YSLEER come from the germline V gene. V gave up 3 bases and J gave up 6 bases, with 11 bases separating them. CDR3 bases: TGCGCCAGCAGCCAGAAGACTAGTGCCGGGGAGCTGTTTTTT. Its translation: CASSQKTSAGELFF.